What follows is one TCR beta chain and its context. Its antigen remains undetermined. The sample holds no much larger clone one base away, and base qualities are not on file. Each donor gave one peripheral blood draw, approximately 100 mL on average, collected into heparinised tubes. A BD FACSAria II was used to sort naive, central memory, regulatory and stem cell-like memory CD4+ T cells with a panel that included CD45RO, CCR7, CD25, CD127, CD95 and CD27. Every sorted population had a purity above 98%. PBMCs were separated immediately by Lymphoprep density gradient centrifugation and were stained directly, without being cultured. Samples were stained and sorted in pairs, with one healthy donor and one patient per experiment, so that batch effects were minimized. All of the isolated RNA was reverse transcribed with the High Capacity cDNA Reverse Transcription Kit, so expressed TCRB transcripts were sequenced. Naive, central memory and regulatory T cell samples underwent deep immunoSEQ sequencing, averaging approximately 3.5 million total reads per sample. Sorted cells were lysed in RLT buffer, and RNA was extracted using DNase-treated RNeasy Micro or Mini kits according to cell number. Each cell subset was processed on its own to prevent cross-contamination, while patient and healthy donor samples were processed together. The immunoSEQ multiplex PCR was used to amplify TCRB sequences from cDNA, yielding 87-bp fragments that span the CDR3 region. Sequencing of the amplicons was performed on the Illumina HiSeq platform. The original methods were these. Synthetic template baselines were used to correct PCR bias computationally, reads within Hamming distance 2 were collapsed together, and singletons that could not be merged were discarded. By aligning reads against IMGT, V, D and J genes, CDR3 length, and insertions or deletions at six rearrangement sites were assigned. Clonotype counts were normalized to sorted cell number within each subset before computing true diversity and Gini coefficients with the tcR R package. The overlap coefficient, calculated on TCRB nucleotide sequences, was used to quantify repertoire sharing. Imported from immuneACCESS, the table was reduced by TCRdb to in-frame sequences with V and J called. These copies leave out some clones; in studies compared against another copy, an unresolved V gene accounts for under half, and the cause of the remainder is not known. V, J and clone size reflect that table, while D and trimming were determined from the DNA. The sample records 93,000 or so clones, 25% to 35% of which are singletons. Less than 0.65% of the sample is taken by the ten largest.

The data were taken from a study of beta chain features in type 1 diabetes (dated by TCRdb to 2016 to 2018). Regarding the research as a whole: No differences in mean age, gender distribution, total cell number or subset yield were found between patients and healthy donors. Regulatory and stem cell-like memory subsets were obtained from only 8 patients and roughly 8 healthy donors, while naive and central memory subsets were obtained from all 30 or so donors. Across all samples, around 99 million sorted cells were examined, and cell number per subset correlated strongly with RNA yield. The study compared TCRB repertoires of sorted circulating CD4+ T cell subsets between recently diagnosed type 1 diabetes patients and matched healthy donors. General study outcomes and caveats: Naive, central memory and regulatory TCRB repertoires appeared to be more similar among patients than among healthy donors. Because the HLA sub-analyses included only small numbers of individuals, any influence of HLA type on TCRB rearrangement was left unresolved. Type 1 diabetes patients showed a moderate but significant shortening of TCRB CDR3 length in all four CD4+ subsets. Shorter templates might have been favored by PCR, but patient and control samples were amplified and corrected together, so both groups would have been affected equally by any skew. Sequencing cDNA rather than genomic DNA could over-represent highly expressing activated cells, although activation and CD3 levels did not differ between groups. Patients with type 1 diabetes made fewer insertions and deleted more nucleotides at VDJ recombination sites, implying thymic rearrangement abnormalities.

Relative to germline, V is missing 0 bases and J is missing 5 bases, with 5 bases of the junction outside any gene match. Sequences SGHRS (CDR1) and YFSETQ (CDR2) are obtained from the germline V gene. The CDR3, from cysteine to phenylalanine, totals 15 residues. Left in the record is the CDR3 DNA by itself, 45 bases read in frame from the first base. The rearranged chain carries TRBV5-1 and TRBJ2-5, with 9 middle bases fitting TRBD2. The sequencing input was central memory CD4+ T cells from blood. This clonotype originated in a woman between 18 and 30 years old with type 1 diabetes. The CDR3 reads as follows: CASSLGLAGIETQYF. The DNA is as follows: TGCGCCAGCAGCTTGGGGCTAGCGGGAATCGAGACCCAGTACTTC.